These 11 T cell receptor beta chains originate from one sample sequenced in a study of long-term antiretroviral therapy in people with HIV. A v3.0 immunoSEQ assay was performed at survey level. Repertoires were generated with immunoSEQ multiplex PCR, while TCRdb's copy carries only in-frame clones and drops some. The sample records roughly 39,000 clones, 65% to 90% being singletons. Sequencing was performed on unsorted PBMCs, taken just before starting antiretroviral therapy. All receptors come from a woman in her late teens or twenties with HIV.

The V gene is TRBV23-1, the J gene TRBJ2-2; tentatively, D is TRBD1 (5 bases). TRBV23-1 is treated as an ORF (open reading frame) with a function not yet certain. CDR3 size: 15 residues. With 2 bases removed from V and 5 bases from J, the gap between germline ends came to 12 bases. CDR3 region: CASSQREKGTGELFF. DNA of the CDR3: TGCGCCAGCAGTCAAAGGGAAAAGGGGACCGGGGAGCTGTTTTTT.

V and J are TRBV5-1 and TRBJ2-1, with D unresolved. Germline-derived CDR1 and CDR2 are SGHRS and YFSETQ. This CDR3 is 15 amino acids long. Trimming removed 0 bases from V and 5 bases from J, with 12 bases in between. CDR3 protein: CASSLVPAGNNEQFF. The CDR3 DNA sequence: TGCGCCAGCAGCTTGGTCCCTGCTGGGAACAATGAGCAGTTCTTC.

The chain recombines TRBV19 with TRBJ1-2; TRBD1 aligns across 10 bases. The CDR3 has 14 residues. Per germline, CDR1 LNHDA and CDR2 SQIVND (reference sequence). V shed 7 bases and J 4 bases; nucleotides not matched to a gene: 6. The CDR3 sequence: CASTKTGGSYGYTF. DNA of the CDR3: TGTGCCAGTACCAAGACAGGGGGCAGCTATGGCTACACCTTC.

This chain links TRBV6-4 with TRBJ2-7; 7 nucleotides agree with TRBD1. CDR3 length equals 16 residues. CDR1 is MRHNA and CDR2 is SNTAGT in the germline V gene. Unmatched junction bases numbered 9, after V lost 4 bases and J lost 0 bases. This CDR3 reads CASSAAGTEPSYEQYF. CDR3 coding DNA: TGTGCCAGCAGTGCCGCCGGGACAGAGCCCTCCTACGAGCAGTACTTC.

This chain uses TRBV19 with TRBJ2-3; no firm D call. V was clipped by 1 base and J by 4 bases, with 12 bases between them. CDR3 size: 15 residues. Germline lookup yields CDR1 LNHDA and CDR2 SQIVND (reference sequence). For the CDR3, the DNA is TGTGCCAGTAGTATAGCCGGCCTAACGCCAGATACGCAGTATTTT. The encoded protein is CASSIAGLTPDTQYF.

The CDR3 DNA sequence: TGTGCCAGCAGTGAACAAGGGGGGGTAGCCAAAAACATTCAGTACTTC. Translated: CASSEQGGVAKNIQYF. V is TRBV2 and J is TRBJ2-4, with D maybe TRBD2 (7 bases). The CDR3 contains 16 residues. The V and J ends lost 2 bases and 0 bases respectively, with 11 bases between them. Germline V gives CDR1 SNHLY, CDR2 FYNNEI.

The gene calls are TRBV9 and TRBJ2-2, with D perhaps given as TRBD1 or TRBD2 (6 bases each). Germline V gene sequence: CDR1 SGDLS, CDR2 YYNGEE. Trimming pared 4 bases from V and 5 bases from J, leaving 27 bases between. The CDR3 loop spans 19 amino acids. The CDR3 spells CASSTVVRGGRVVTGELFF. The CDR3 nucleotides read TGTGCCAGCAGCACAGTAGTCCGAGGGGGGCGAGTGGTAACCGGGGAGCTGTTTTTT.

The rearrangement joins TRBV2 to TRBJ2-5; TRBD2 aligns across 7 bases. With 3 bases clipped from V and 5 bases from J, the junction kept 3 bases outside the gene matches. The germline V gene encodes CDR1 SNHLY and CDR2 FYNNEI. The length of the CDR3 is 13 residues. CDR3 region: CASSELGGETQYF. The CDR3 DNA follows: TGTGCCAGCAGTGAGTTGGGGGGGGAGACCCAGTACTTC.

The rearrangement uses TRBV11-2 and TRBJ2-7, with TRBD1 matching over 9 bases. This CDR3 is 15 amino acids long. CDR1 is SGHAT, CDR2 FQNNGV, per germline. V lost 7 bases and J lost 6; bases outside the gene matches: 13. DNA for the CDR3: TGTGCCAGCACCAGAAGGACAGGGGTAGGAGGCGAGCAGTACTTC. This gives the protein CASTRRTGVGGEQYF.

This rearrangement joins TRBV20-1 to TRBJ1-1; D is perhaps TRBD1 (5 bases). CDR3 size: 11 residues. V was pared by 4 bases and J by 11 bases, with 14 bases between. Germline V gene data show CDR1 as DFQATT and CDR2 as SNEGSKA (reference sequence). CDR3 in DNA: TGCAGTGCTATCAGGTCTGGGGACGCTTTCTTT. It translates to CSAIRSGDAFF.

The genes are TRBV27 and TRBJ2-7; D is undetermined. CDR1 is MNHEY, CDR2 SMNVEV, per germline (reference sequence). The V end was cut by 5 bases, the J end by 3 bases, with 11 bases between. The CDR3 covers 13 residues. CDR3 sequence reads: CASSLATHYEQYF. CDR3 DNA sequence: TGTGCCAGCAGTCTCGCGACACACTACGAGCAGTACTTC.